Shown below are 5 T cell receptor beta chains from a single sample sequenced in a study of blood T cell repertoires in COVID-19. Here immunoSEQ multiplex PCR was the method, and the copy in TCRdb shows in-frame clones only, minus some. The table lists some 200,000 clones, over 75% of them singletons. The sample taken for sequencing was peripheral blood. These receptor sequences come from a woman between 70 and 85 years old with acute or convalescent COVID-19.

In its sample, this clone was seen a few times. This chain connects TRBV7-2 to TRBJ2-3; TRBD2 is a possible D gene (6 bases). This CDR3 has 13 residues. Trimming removed 4 bases from V and 1 base from J, with 6 bases in between. Germline V gene lookup returns CDR1 SGHTA and CDR2 FQGNSA. This chain's CDR3 is CASSWGGTDTQYF. The CDR3 bases are TGTGCCAGCAGCTGGGGGGGCACAGATACGCAGTATTTT.

The chain joins TRBV6-5 to TRBJ2-3; 8 bases fit TRBD2. This CDR3 is 13 amino acids long. Germline lookup yields CDR1 MNHEY and CDR2 SVGAGI. Losses at the gene ends were 3 bases for V and 9 bases for J; bases not matched to a gene: 5. The CDR3 spells CASSYGGLETQYF. The CDR3 nucleotides are TGTGCCAGCAGTTATGGGGGACTAGAAACGCAGTATTTT.

The J gene is TRBJ1-5, the V gene TRBV4-1; 9 nucleotides match TRBD1. The V segment lost 5 bases and the J segment 5 bases; nucleotides outside the gene matches: 1. Germline lookup yields CDR1 MGHRA and CDR2 YSYEKL. This CDR3 has 13 amino acids. In DNA, the CDR3 is TGCGCCAGCAGCAGACAGGGGGATCAGCCCCAGCATTTT. Translating it yields CASSRQGDQPQHF.

The chain uses TRBV5-4 and TRBJ2-1, with 9 bases identical to TRBD2. Germline V gene sequence: CDR1 SGHNT, CDR2 YYREEE (reference sequence). The CDR3 is 15 residues long. V shed 4 bases, J shed 0 bases, and the junction held 2 bases outside the gene matches. DNA of the CDR3: TGTGCCAGCAGCCCTAGCGGGAACTCCTACAATGAGCAGTTCTTC. This codes for CASSPSGNSYNEQFF.

V gene TRBV18 combines with J gene TRBJ2-3, with D possibly matching TRBD1 (6 bases). Germline V gene sequence: CDR1 KGHSH, CDR2 LQKENI. The V and J ends lost 3 bases and 1 base respectively, with 8 bases between them. CDR3 size: 14 residues. This chain's CDR3 is CASSPRQGTDTQYF. The CDR3 region has the DNA TGTGCCAGCTCACCCAGACAGGGCACAGATACGCAGTATTTT.